The 30 T cell receptor beta chains below all came from one sample that was sequenced in a study of regulatory T cells (dated by TCRdb to about 2018). The study at large found these results: Hydrophobic residues at CDR3 positions 6 and 7 were enriched in conventional CD4+ T cells from CD3G-deficient patients, suggesting more self-reactive specificities.

Library generation was performed with the immunoSEQ multiplex PCR assay. In the multiplex PCR, 52 forward TRBV primers and 13 reverse TRBJ primers were used, and assay-based and computational corrections were applied for amplification bias. Here the immuneACCESS table is served through TCRdb, limited to in-frame sequences with V and J called. Missing clones are a known gap in these copies; in checked studies unresolved V genes cover under half, and the rest lacks a known reason. In all, the sample holds around 29,000 clones, and 85% to 95% of those were seen once. Roughly 1.6% of the sample lies in the top ten. Antigens of these TCRs are unknown. Sequenced input: conventional CD4+ T cells sorted from blood. The receptors were sampled from a person under 35 with CD3G deficiency.

V usage is TRBV30 and J usage is TRBJ2-2, with D possibly being TRBD1 (5 bases). The germline gives CDR1 GTSNPN, CDR2 SVGIG (reference sequence). The CDR3 is 15 amino acids. V was shortened by 6 bases and J by 0 bases, with 14 bases between the two germline ends. The CDR3 here is CACTLGQANTGELFF. CDR3 sequence (DNA): TGTGCCTGTACCCTGGGGCAGGCGAACACCGGGGAGCTGTTTTTT. Supplemented by reference TRBV30 and TRBJ2-2, the full variable domain reads SQTIHQWPATLVQPVGSPLSLECTVEGTSNPNLYWYRQAAGRGLQLLFYSVGIGQISSEVPQNLSASRPQDRQFILSSKKLLLSDSGFYLCACTLGQANTGELFFGEGSRLTVL.

This chain connects TRBV5-1 to TRBJ2-1; no reliable D call. V dropped 2 bases and J dropped 4 bases, with 7 bases sitting between them. CDR3 size: 13 residues. Germline V CDR1 and CDR2: SGHRS, YFSETQ. CDR3 amino acids: CASSFEPYNEQFF. The CDR3 coding sequence is TGCGCCAGCAGCTTCGAACCTTACAATGAGCAGTTCTTC.

The J gene is TRBJ2-7, the V gene TRBV4-1; D could derive from TRBD1 or TRBD2 (5 bases each). The CDR3 has 14 amino acids. Trimming pared 2 bases from V and 2 bases from J, leaving 10 bases between. The germline gives CDR1 MGHRA, CDR2 YSYEKL. CDR3 sequence reads: CASSQYGGAYEQYF. The CDR3 nucleotides read TGCGCCAGCAGCCAATATGGGGGAGCCTACGAGCAGTACTTC.

The chain carries TRBV7-9 and TRBJ2-3; D possibly matches TRBD1 or TRBD2 (6 bases each). The CDR3 length is 15 residues. CDR1 is SEHNR, CDR2 FQNEAQ, per germline (reference sequence). Trimming removed 2 bases from V and 4 bases from J, with 13 bases in between. This CDR3 is CASSLKGGRSDTQYF. CDR3 coding DNA: TGTGCCAGCAGCTTAAAGGGGGGCCGGTCAGATACGCAGTATTTT. Full variable domain (missing parts from reference TRBV7-9 and TRBJ2-3): DTGVSQNPRHKITKRGQNVTFRCDPISEHNRLYWYRQTLGQGPEFLTYFQNEAQLEKSRLLSDRFSAERPKGSFSTLEIQRTEQGDSAMYLCASSLKGGRSDTQYFGPGTRLTVL.

The chain recombines TRBV7-2 with TRBJ2-7, with TRBD1 matching 10 bases. Germline trimming cut 5 bases from V and 3 bases from J; bases unmatched to any gene: 7. The CDR3 is 15 amino acids. Germline loops: CDR1 SGHTA, CDR2 FQGNSA. DNA for the CDR3: TGTGCCAGCAGCCGGGACAGGGGACCCCACTACGAGCAGTACTTC. Its protein is CASSRDRGPHYEQYF.

This clone was counted once. The gene calls are TRBV18 and TRBJ2-3, with 10 bases identical to TRBD2. J lost 2 bases, V lost 3 bases, and 5 bases had no gene match. Germline values: CDR1 KGHSH, CDR2 LQKENI. The CDR3 is made up of 16 amino acids. This CDR3 reads CASSPTGTSATDTQYF. As DNA, the CDR3 is TGTGCCAGCTCACCCACCGGGACTAGCGCCACAGATACGCAGTATTTT.

The chain links TRBV28 to TRBJ2-7; the D is unclear. Germline V gives CDR1 MDHEN, CDR2 SYDVKM. This CDR3 is 15 amino acids long. Trimming pared 4 bases from V and 3 bases from J, leaving 16 bases between. The CDR3 protein is CASSSSLHVGYEQYF. CDR3 bases: TGTGCCAGCAGTTCCTCCCTACACGTTGGCTACGAGCAGTACTTC.

This sequence joins TRBV5-4 and TRBJ2-2; D gene uncertain. This CDR3 has 14 residues. Germline loops: CDR1 SGHNT, CDR2 YYREEE (reference sequence). With 2 bases removed from V and 7 bases from J, the gap between germline ends came to 12 bases. As DNA, the CDR3 is TGTGCCAGCAGCTTTTGGGGAACGGACGGGGAGCTGTTTTTT. It yields the protein CASSFWGTDGELFF.

This rearrangement joins TRBV6-1 to TRBJ2-5; D is perhaps TRBD1 (6 bases). The CDR3 spans 14 residues. The germline gives CDR1 MNHNS, CDR2 SASEGT. V shed 1 base and J shed 3 bases, with 9 bases lying between them. The CDR3 here is CASSEGTVKETQYF. The CDR3, as DNA: TGTGCCAGCAGTGAAGGGACAGTAAAAGAGACCCAGTACTTC.

The V gene is TRBV7-2, the J gene TRBJ1-3; D is possibly TRBD1 (5 bases). The V gene's germline CDR1 is SGHTA and CDR2 FQGNSA. CDR3 length: 16 amino acids. V lost 3 bases and J 4 bases, leaving 16 bases between the germline ends. CDR3 sequence reads: CASSFFGLGQGNTIYF. CDR3 DNA: TGTGCCAGCAGCTTCTTTGGCCTGGGGCAGGGAAACACCATATATTTT.

V gene TRBV4-1 combines with J gene TRBJ2-2; 9 positions match TRBD1. This CDR3 is built from 14 residues. The trim removed 4 bases at V and 5 bases at J, leaving 2 bases unmatched. From germline, CDR1 is MGHRA and CDR2 YSYEKL. This CDR3 reads CASSRGQGTGELFF. CDR3 nucleotides: TGCGCCAGCAGCCGAGGACAGGGGACCGGGGAGCTGTTTTTT.

The chain combines TRBV2 with TRBJ1-6; D call uncertain. The CDR3 is 13 residues long. V was pared by 6 bases and J by 6 bases, with 9 bases between. CDR1 and CDR2 (germline): SNHLY, FYNNEI. This CDR3 reads CASRRDFNSPLHF. The CDR3 DNA reads as TGTGCCAGCAGGCGGGATTTTAATTCACCCCTCCACTTT.

The chain uses TRBV7-9 and TRBJ2-2; 9 bases map to TRBD1. Germline V CDR1 and CDR2: SEHNR, FQNEAQ (reference sequence). Trimming at V came to 3 bases and at J to 6 bases, leaving 2 bases not matched to a gene. The length of the CDR3 is 14 residues. The CDR3 here is CASSLTGGSGELFF. In DNA, the CDR3 is TGTGCCAGCAGCTTGACAGGGGGATCCGGGGAGCTGTTTTTT. Based on the CDR3 plus reference TRBV7-9 and TRBJ2-2, the full variable domain is DTGVSQNPRHKITKRGQNVTFRCDPISEHNRLYWYRQTLGQGPEFLTYFQNEAQLEKSRLLSDRFSAERPKGSFSTLEIQRTEQGDSAMYLCASSLTGGSGELFFGEGSRLTVL.

The V gene is TRBV28, the J gene TRBJ2-6; TRBD1 might be the D (6 bases). The CDR3 is made up of 17 amino acids. Trimming removed 5 bases from V and 2 bases from J, with 16 bases in between. CDR1 and CDR2 from the germline V gene are MDHEN and SYDVKM. This CDR3 reads CASSPHTGSPGANVLTF. As DNA, the CDR3 is TGTGCCAGCAGTCCGCACACAGGGTCTCCTGGGGCCAACGTCCTGACTTTC.

J is TRBJ2-7 and V is TRBV18; no definite D call. Germline loops: CDR1 KGHSH, CDR2 LQKENI. Deletions cut 0 bases from V and 0 bases from J, with 9 bases between. CDR3 length equals 15 residues. CDR3 coding DNA: TGTGCCAGCTCACCACCTTCTGGTCCCTCCTACGAGCAGTACTTC. Translation: CASSPPSGPSYEQYF.

The chain links TRBV7-2 to TRBJ2-5; D unclear. The CDR3 is 14 residues long. CDR1 is SGHTA and CDR2 is FQGNSA in the germline V gene. The V gene lost 0 bases and the J gene lost 5 bases, with 10 bases spanning the gap. CDR3 nucleotide sequence: TGTGCCAGCAGCTTAGCGCGTAAGGTGGAGACCCAGTACTTC. Translating it yields CASSLARKVETQYF.

The chain joins TRBV7-9 to TRBJ2-5; 11 bases line up with TRBD2. CDR3 length: 16 residues. V lost 1 base, J lost 5 bases, and 6 bases stayed unmatched. The germline CDR1 and CDR2 sequences are SEHNR and FQNEAQ (reference sequence). The CDR3 DNA is TGTGCCAGCAGCTTAGGGGGACTAGCGGAAGGGGAGACCCAGTACTTC. Translating it yields CASSLGGLAEGETQYF.

The CDR3 spells CASSEGGGGQGRTQYF. CDR3 in DNA: TGTGCCAGCAGTGAAGGGGGAGGGGGACAGGGGCGGACCCAGTACTTC. The J gene is TRBJ2-5, the V gene TRBV2, with 10 bases fitting TRBD1. The germline V gene has CDR1 SNHLY and CDR2 FYNNEI. V lost 1 base to trimming and J lost 7 bases; unmatched junction nucleotides: 9. This CDR3 comprises 16 residues. Full variable domain (rest looked up from reference TRBV2 and TRBJ2-5): EPEVTQTPSHQVTQMGQEVILRCVPISNHLYFYWYRQILGQKVEFLVSFYNNEISEKSEIFDDQFSVERPDGSNFTLKIRSTKLEDSAMYFCASSEGGGGQGRTQYFGPGTRLLVL.

This rearrangement joins TRBV28 to TRBJ2-2; D perhaps matches TRBD1 (6 bases). Germline V gene sequence: CDR1 MDHEN, CDR2 SYDVKM. The V and J ends lost 5 bases and 0 bases respectively, with 10 bases between them. This CDR3 is built from 15 residues. The CDR3 region has the DNA TGTGCCAGCAGTCTCACAGGGACGAACACCGGGGAGCTGTTTTTT. Residues: CASSLTGTNTGELFF. Full variable domain (missing parts from reference TRBV28 and TRBJ2-2): DVKVTQSSRYLVKRTGEKVFLECVQDMDHENMFWYRQDPGLGLRLIYFSYDVKMKEKGDIPEGYSVSREKKERFSLILESASTNQTSMYLCASSLTGTNTGELFFGEGSRLTVL.

The V call is TRBV6-4, the J call TRBJ2-3; tentative D call: TRBD2 (5 bases). CDR1 is MRHNA, CDR2 SNTAGT, per germline. The CDR3 consists of 17 residues. Trimming pared 2 bases from V and 2 bases from J, leaving 17 bases between. Written as DNA, the CDR3 is TGTGCCAGCAGTGACCAAGTTCTAGCAAGATTCACAGATACGCAGTATTTT. Its protein is CASSDQVLARFTDTQYF.

This chain uses TRBV6-5 with TRBJ2-3, with 11 bases identical to TRBD2. This CDR3 has 15 amino acids. Germline assignment: CDR1 MNHEY and CDR2 SVGAGI. After removal of 4 bases from V and 5 bases from J, the junction contained 5 bases not matched to a gene. This CDR3 is CASSLAGGPVDTQYF. Written as DNA, the CDR3 is TGTGCCAGCAGTTTAGCGGGAGGGCCAGTAGATACGCAGTATTTT.

This clone showed up just once. This chain uses TRBV25-1 with TRBJ2-2; D is possibly TRBD2 (6 bases). The germline CDR1 and CDR2 sequences are MGHDK and SYGVNS. CDR3 length: 15 amino acids. Trimming pared 2 bases from V and 4 bases from J, leaving 11 bases between. CDR3 in DNA: TGTGCCAGCAGTGAAGGAGGGGACCGCACCGGGGAGCTGTTTTTT. It encodes CASSEGGDRTGELFF. Supplemented by reference TRBV25-1 and TRBJ2-2, the full variable domain reads EADIYQTPRYLVIGTGKKITLECSQTMGHDKMYWYQQDPGMELHLIHYSYGVNSTEKGDLSSESTVSRIRTEHFPLTLESARPSHTSQYLCASSEGGDRTGELFFGEGSRLTVL.

In its sample, this clone was seen once. The chain is built from TRBV5-6 and TRBJ1-4; D is unresolved. The CDR3 has 13 residues. Between the trimmed V and J ends, which lost 0 bases and 6 bases, there was a span of 6 bases. Germline CDR1 SGHDT, CDR2 YYEEEE. For the CDR3, the DNA is TGTGCCAGCAGCTTGGTCCCTTATGAAAAACTGTTTTTT. It codes for CASSLVPYEKLFF.

CDR3 nucleotide sequence: TGCGCCAGCAGCAAAGGACTAGCGGGGACGAACACCGGGGAGCTGTTTTTT. Translated: CASSKGLAGTNTGELFF. This chain connects TRBV5-1 to TRBJ2-2, with 12 bases matching TRBD2. CDR1 and CDR2 (germline): SGHRS, YFSETQ. V trimming: 4 bases; J trimming: 0 bases; junction bases outside the gene matches: 4. The CDR3 consists of 17 residues.

The V and J genes are TRBV11-2 and TRBJ2-4; no clear D gene. V lost 1 base and J lost 8, with 9 bases in between. The length of the CDR3 is 13 residues. CDR1 is SGHAT, CDR2 FQNNGV, per germline. CDR3 sequence (DNA): TGTGCCAGCAGCTTAGGGCCCCGGGACATTCAGTACTTC. Protein product: CASSLGPRDIQYF. Full variable domain (missing parts from reference TRBV11-2 and TRBJ2-4): EAGVAQSPRYKIIEKRQSVAFWCNPISGHATLYWYQQILGQGPKLLIQFQNNGVVDDSQLPKDRFSAERLKGVDSTLKIQPAKLEDSAVYLCASSLGPRDIQYFGAGTRLSVL.

The chain recombines TRBV6-1 with TRBJ2-3; D perhaps matches TRBD2 (6 bases). The CDR3 is 13 residues long. Looked up from germline, CDR1 is MNHNS and CDR2 is SASEGT. V was shortened by 7 bases and J by 0 bases, with 8 bases between the two germline ends. CDR3 sequence: CASKAGSTDTQYF. CDR3 nucleotide sequence: TGTGCCAGCAAAGCGGGTAGCACAGATACGCAGTATTTT.

The rearrangement joins TRBV6-5 to TRBJ2-6; weak D call: TRBD2 (6 bases). Per the germline V gene, CDR1 is MNHEY and CDR2 is SVGAGI. Trimming removed 0 bases at V and 4 bases at J, with 10 bases between. The CDR3 loop spans 16 amino acids. The DNA of the CDR3 is TGTGCCAGCAGTTACTCGACGGCGGGGGGGGCCAACGTCCTGACTTTC. Its protein product is CASSYSTAGGANVLTF.

The chain links TRBV28 to TRBJ2-5; D could derive from TRBD1 or TRBD2 (5 bases each). Near its end, the DNA agrees better with TRBJ2-7, so the J call may be wrong. Germline assignment: CDR1 MDHEN and CDR2 SYDVKM. This CDR3 spans 16 amino acids. CDR3 residues: CASSSLPPGTTYEQYF. DNA for the CDR3: TGTGCCAGCAGTTCTTTACCGCCAGGGACGACCTACGAGCAGTACTTC.

V and J are TRBV6-1 and TRBJ2-5; TRBD1 matches at 8 bases. The V gene end was trimmed by 6 bases and the J gene end by 5 bases; junction bases not matched to a gene: 8. CDR1 is MNHNS, CDR2 SASEGT, per germline. The CDR3 loop spans 14 amino acids. DNA of the CDR3: TGTGCCAGCAGGGTCAGGGGGCCCCAGGAGACCCAGTACTTC. Its translation: CASRVRGPQETQYF.

The V gene is TRBV6-1, the J gene TRBJ1-2, with D perhaps matching TRBD1 (5 bases). This CDR3 region has 13 residues. Trimming shortened V by 7 bases and J by 3 bases, and 12 bases separated the two germline ends. CDR1 is MNHNS, CDR2 SASEGT, per germline. The DNA of the CDR3 is TGTGCCAGCACCTTAAGAGGGGACTATGGCTACACCTTC. Translation: CASTLRGDYGYTF.